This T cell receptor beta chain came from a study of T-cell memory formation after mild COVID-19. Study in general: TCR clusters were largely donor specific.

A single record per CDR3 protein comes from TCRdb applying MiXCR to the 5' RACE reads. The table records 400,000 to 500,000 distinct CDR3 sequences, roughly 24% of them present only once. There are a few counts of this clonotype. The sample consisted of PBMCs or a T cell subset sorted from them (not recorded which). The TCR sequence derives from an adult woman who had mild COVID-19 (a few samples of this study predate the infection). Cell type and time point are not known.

Here the CDR3 reads CASSYSGTAFTF. CDR3 DNA sequence: TGTGCCAGCAGCTACTCCGGGACAGCCTTCACCTTC. V gene TRBV9 combines with J gene TRBJ1-2; 7 positions match TRBD1. V lost 4 bases to trimming and J lost 13 bases; unmatched junction nucleotides: 10. The CDR3 runs 12 residues. CDR1 SGDLS and CDR2 YYNGEE come from the germline V gene.